Shown below are 25 T cell receptor beta chains from a single sample sequenced in a study of cytomegalovirus exposure and HLA in healthy donors. PCR amplification relied on 60 Vbeta primers (plus 13 Jbeta primers). Repertoires were generated with immunoSEQ multiplex PCR, while TCRdb's copy carries only in-frame clones and drops some. The top ten clones hold 2.1% of a sample with 100,000 to 120,000 clones, 75% to 85% of them seen once. The material sequenced was PBMCs. The receptors derive from a man younger than 45 in good health and CMV-seronegative.

CDR3 amino acids: CASLTGGNYGYTF. The CDR3, as DNA: TGTGCCAGCCTGACAGGGGGTAACTATGGCTACACCTTC. The V and J genes are TRBV28 and TRBJ1-2; TRBD1 matches at 9 bases. The CDR3 loop spans 13 amino acids. Germline assignment: CDR1 MDHEN and CDR2 SYDVKM. With V trimmed by 8 bases and J by 1 base, 2 bases remained unmatched.

This clone has more than one count but fewer than ten. The rearrangement joins TRBV28 to TRBJ1-6; 10 nucleotides agree with TRBD1. CDR3 size: 15 residues. Germline V gene sequence: CDR1 MDHEN, CDR2 SYDVKM. After removal of 5 bases from V and 6 bases from J, the junction contained 4 bases not matched to a gene. In DNA, the CDR3 is TGTGCCAGCAGTCCCTGGACAGGGGGTAATTCACCCCTCCACTTT. Translation: CASSPWTGGNSPLHF.

V gene TRBV2 combines with J gene TRBJ1-2; D ambiguous. V lost 2 bases and J lost 4, with 20 bases in between. Germline values: CDR1 SNHLY, CDR2 FYNNEI. The CDR3 runs to 17 residues. The CDR3 nucleotides read TGTGCCAGCAGTGAAAAGCTGTCTTCCCCTCGTAGCTATGGCTACACCTTC. It translates to CASSEKLSSPRSYGYTF. Drawing the rest from reference TRBV2 and TRBJ1-2, the complete variable domain is EPEVTQTPSHQVTQMGQEVILRCVPISNHLYFYWYRQILGQKVEFLVSFYNNEISEKSEIFDDQFSVERPDGSNFTLKIRSTKLEDSAMYFCASSEKLSSPRSYGYTFGSGTRLTVV.

The chain carries TRBV5-1 and TRBJ2-7; D remains ambiguous. V was shortened by 2 bases and J by 5 bases, with 8 bases between the two germline ends. Per germline, CDR1 SGHRS and CDR2 YFSETQ. There are 12 residues in the CDR3. CDR3 sequence: CASSFGGHEQYF. CDR3 bases: TGCGCCAGCAGCTTTGGCGGCCACGAGCAGTACTTC.

The chain recombines TRBV28 with TRBJ1-5; weak D call: TRBD1 (6 bases). The CDR3 sequence is 15 residues long. V lost 1 base, J lost 5 bases, and 12 bases lay in between. CDR1 is MDHEN and CDR2 is SYDVKM in the germline V gene. The CDR3 sequence is CASSLSWQGHQPQHF. DNA of the CDR3: TGTGCCAGCAGTTTATCTTGGCAGGGGCATCAGCCCCAGCATTTT.

The CDR3 loop is CASSLLEGQETQYF. CDR3 in DNA: TGCGCCAGCAGCTTGTTGGAGGGGCAAGAGACCCAGTACTTC. This chain uses TRBV5-1 with TRBJ2-5, with a possible D match to TRBD2 (6 bases). This CDR3 spans 14 amino acids. Trimming took 1 base from V and 2 from J, leaving 9 bases between them. Germline V gene sequence: CDR1 SGHRS, CDR2 YFSETQ.

V is TRBV6-5 and J is TRBJ1-1, with D possibly matching TRBD1 (6 bases). V was pared by 6 bases and J by 1 base, with 15 bases between. The CDR3 covers 15 residues. Germline CDR1 reads MNHEY; CDR2 reads SVGAGI. CDR3 bases: TGTGCCAGCAGGCAACAGGGTGGAGGGAACACTGAAGCTTTCTTT. Encoded protein: CASRQQGGGNTEAFF.

The V and J genes are TRBV30 and TRBJ1-3; a weak D match, TRBD1 (5 bases). Germline CDR1 GTSNPN, CDR2 SVGIG (reference sequence). The V end was cut by 4 bases, the J end by 7 bases, with 11 bases between. CDR3 length: 12 amino acids. CDR3: CAWNSGGNTIYF. The CDR3 DNA reads TGTGCCTGGAATTCCGGGGGGAACACCATATATTTT.

The chain recombines TRBV4-1 with TRBJ2-6, with D perhaps matching TRBD1 (6 bases). V dropped 1 base and J dropped 2 bases, with 9 bases sitting between them. CDR3 length: 16 amino acids. Germline CDR1 is MGHRA and CDR2 is YSYEKL. DNA of the CDR3: TGCGCCAGCAGCCAAGTGGGGGCTCCTGGGGCCAACGTCCTGACTTTC. The encoded protein is CASSQVGAPGANVLTF.

Notes on this clone: This CDR3 is also generated by other DNA sequences in the sample. V is TRBV5-1 and J is TRBJ2-7, with D possibly TRBD1 on 5 matching bases. From germline, CDR1 is SGHRS and CDR2 YFSETQ. The CDR3 is made up of 14 amino acids. The V and J ends lost 1 base and 3 bases respectively, with 11 bases between them. CDR3 in amino acids: CASSLFSQDYEQYF. The DNA of the CDR3 is TGCGCCAGCAGCTTGTTCTCACAGGACTACGAGCAGTACTTC.

Details on this clone: Distinct nucleotide sequences in the sample also encode this CDR3. This chain links TRBV5-1 with TRBJ1-1, with 9 bases matching TRBD1. Germline V lookup: CDR1 SGHRS, CDR2 YFSETQ. CDR3 length equals 15 residues. V shed 4 bases and J 2 bases; nucleotides not matched to a gene: 6. The CDR3 coding sequence is TGCGCCAGCAGCCGGGTGGACAGGGGCAACACTGAAGCTTTCTTT. It encodes CASSRVDRGNTEAFF.

The gene calls are TRBV4-3 and TRBJ1-1, with D tentatively TRBD1 (6 bases). This CDR3 has 17 amino acids. Germline CDR1 and CDR2: LGHNA and YSLEER. Trimming removed 4 bases from V and 0 bases from J, with 18 bases in between. The CDR3 reads CASSLVPGQVMNTEAFF. The CDR3 DNA reads as TGCGCCAGCAGCCTCGTTCCGGGACAAGTCATGAACACTGAAGCTTTCTTT.

The chain recombines TRBV10-1 with TRBJ2-1; D remains unclear. The germline V gene encodes CDR1 WNHNN and CDR2 SYGVQD (reference sequence). The CDR3 contains 16 residues. Trimming shortened V by 0 bases and J by 6 bases, and 15 bases separated the two germline ends. The CDR3 loop reads CASSESVGAPGNEQFF. The DNA of the CDR3 is TGCGCCAGCAGTGAGTCGGTCGGAGCTCCGGGCAATGAGCAGTTCTTC.

By sample fraction, this clone is medium-sized. V gene TRBV6-5 combines with J gene TRBJ2-3; TRBD1 aligns across 7 bases. The ends lost 5 bases at V and 4 bases at J; junction bases unmatched: 9. The CDR3 has 15 residues. Germline V gene sequence: CDR1 MNHEY, CDR2 SVGAGI. DNA of the CDR3: TGTGCCAGCAGTACTACATGGCAGGGGGCAGATACGCAGTATTTT. This sequence encodes CASSTTWQGADTQYF.

In this sample, this clone turned up a few times. J is TRBJ2-7 and V is TRBV7-2, with a possible D match to TRBD1 (9 bases). Trimming removed 3 bases at V and 4 bases at J, with 16 bases between. The CDR3 consists of 15 residues. The germline gives CDR1 SGHTA, CDR2 FQGNSA. The CDR3 nucleotides read TGTGCCAGCAGCTTCACAGGGGGCGGGAGGTACGAGCAGTACTTC. Translated, it gives CASSFTGGGRYEQYF.

This CDR3 reads CAWSDVAETQYF. In DNA, the CDR3 is TGTGCCTGGAGTGACGTGGCAGAGACCCAGTACTTC. V is TRBV30 and J is TRBJ2-5; D is undetermined. Looked up from germline, CDR1 is GTSNPN and CDR2 is SVGIG (reference sequence). This CDR3 is built from 12 residues. Trimming removed 1 base from V and 4 bases from J, with 7 bases in between.

The chain is built from TRBV6-1 and TRBJ2-5; 7 bases agree with TRBD1. V shed 0 bases and J 5 bases; nucleotides not matched to a gene: 6. CDR1 is MNHNS and CDR2 is SASEGT in the germline V gene. CDR3 length: 15 amino acids. CDR3 DNA sequence: TGTGCCAGCAGTGAAGCGCAGGACAGGCAGGAGACCCAGTACTTC. Protein sequence: CASSEAQDRQETQYF.

The chain joins TRBV5-1 to TRBJ2-5, with D possibly matching TRBD2 (6 bases). CDR1 is SGHRS, CDR2 YFSETQ, per germline. CDR3 size: 14 residues. Between the trimmed V and J ends, which lost 1 base and 11 bases, there was a span of 18 bases. CDR3 in DNA: TGCGCCAGCAGCTTGTCAGGACTATCCTTAGAGCAGTACTTC. Amino acid sequence: CASSLSGLSLEQYF.

Concerning this clone: In the same sample, other DNA sequences code for this CDR3. V is TRBV5-1 and J is TRBJ1-6; TRBD1 agrees at 7 bases. This CDR3 comprises 15 residues. Per the germline V gene, CDR1 is SGHRS and CDR2 is YFSETQ. The V gene end was trimmed by 0 bases and the J gene end by 10 bases; junction bases not matched to a gene: 7. CDR3 residues: CASSLDDRVGSPLHF. The CDR3 region has the DNA TGCGCCAGCAGCTTGGACGACAGGGTAGGCTCACCCCTCCACTTT.

The V gene is TRBV9, the J gene TRBJ2-1; 9 bases map to TRBD2. Germline CDR1 reads SGDLS; CDR2 reads YYNGEE. There are 17 residues in the CDR3. The V segment lost 0 bases and the J segment 5 bases; nucleotides outside the gene matches: 9. CDR3 in DNA: TGTGCCAGCAGCGTAGCAGTGCTGGCGGGAGGGGACAATGAGCAGTTCTTC. This sequence encodes CASSVAVLAGGDNEQFF.

The table lists this clone with a count of one. The genes are TRBV7-2 and TRBJ1-1, with TRBD1 as a possible D gene (6 bases). CDR3 length: 13 residues. V lost 5 bases and J lost 1, with 8 bases in between. The germline V gene has CDR1 SGHTA and CDR2 FQGNSA. Written as DNA, the CDR3 is TGTGCCAGCAGCGCAGGGGCGAACACTGAAGCTTTCTTT. Translated: CASSAGANTEAFF.

The chain combines TRBV19 with TRBJ2-3; the match to TRBD1 covers 8 bases. CDR1 is LNHDA, CDR2 SQIVND, per germline (reference sequence). This CDR3 region has 15 residues. V lost 6 bases to trimming and J lost 3 bases; unmatched junction nucleotides: 8. The CDR3 spells CASRLTGVRTDTQYF. The CDR3 coding sequence is TGTGCCAGTAGACTGACAGGGGTCAGGACAGATACGCAGTATTTT.

This clone was counted only a few times. The genes are TRBV18 and TRBJ2-1; weak D call: TRBD1 (6 bases). V lost 6 bases and J lost 7, with 13 bases in between. The CDR3 extends over 13 amino acids. Per the germline V gene, CDR1 is KGHSH and CDR2 is LQKENI. In nucleotides, the CDR3 is TGTGCCAGCTCCCAGGGGCAGTCGAATGAGCAGTTCTTC. Translated: CASSQGQSNEQFF.

The chain couples TRBV7-8 to TRBJ2-1, with 13 positions matching TRBD2. Per the germline V gene, CDR1 is SGHVS and CDR2 is FQNEAQ. The V segment lost 7 bases and the J segment 10 bases; nucleotides outside the gene matches: 16. The CDR3 consists of 17 residues. In nucleotides, the CDR3 is TGTGCCAGCAAACAAGCCCAGGGACTAGCGGGAAACCGGGAGCAGTTCTTC. It encodes CASKQAQGLAGNREQFF.

This clone was counted a single time. The rearrangement links TRBV29-1 to TRBJ1-1, with a tentative D call TRBD1 (6 bases). There are 12 residues in the CDR3. With 5 bases removed from V and 1 base from J, the gap between germline ends came to 8 bases. Germline V gives CDR1 SQVTM, CDR2 ANQGSEA. The CDR3: CSVSGQNTEAFF. The CDR3 DNA reads TGCAGCGTTTCGGGACAGAACACTGAAGCTTTCTTT.